This T cell receptor (beta chain) was found in a study of blood T cells in healthy people across ages. Individuals who donated were healthy Caucasians from Russia aged about 6 to 100. A second PCR of about 6 to 11 cycles used a sample-barcoded 5' primer and a J-beta primer mix. Each CDR3 protein is one row after TCRdb ran MiXCR on the 5' RACE reads. The table records under 850,000 distinct CDR3 sequences, about 37% of them present only once. About this clonotype itself: Its matching antigen is unknown.

Study-wide results and caveats: TCR beta diversity correlated strongly with naive T cell percentage.

Germline loops: CDR1 SEHNR, CDR2 FQNEAQ (reference sequence). The length of the CDR3 is 17 residues. V shed 7 bases and J shed 0 bases, with 22 bases lying between them. Sequenced: blood. This chain joins TRBV7-9 and TRBJ2-7; the D gene is possibly TRBD2 (5 bases). The clonotype originates from a man between 18 and 29 years old in good health. In nucleotides, the CDR3 is TGTGCCAGCACCTACAGATTGGGCACGGGGAGCTCCTACGAGCAGTACTTC. This gives the protein CASTYRLGTGSSYEQYF.